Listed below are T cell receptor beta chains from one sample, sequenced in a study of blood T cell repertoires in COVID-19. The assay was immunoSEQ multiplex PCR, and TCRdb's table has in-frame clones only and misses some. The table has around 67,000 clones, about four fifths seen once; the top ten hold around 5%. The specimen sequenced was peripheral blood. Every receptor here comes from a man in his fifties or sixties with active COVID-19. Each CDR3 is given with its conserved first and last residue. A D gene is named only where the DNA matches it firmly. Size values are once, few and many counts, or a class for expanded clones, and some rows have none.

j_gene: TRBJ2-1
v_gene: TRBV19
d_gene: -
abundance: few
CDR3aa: CASSPMPGVYNEQFF
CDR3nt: TGTGCCAGTAGCCCTATGCCCGGGGTCTACAATGAGCAGTTCTTC

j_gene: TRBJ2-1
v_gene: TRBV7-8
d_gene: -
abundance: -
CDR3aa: CASSLRGGVISYNEQFF
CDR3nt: TGTGCCAGCAGCTTAAGAGGGGGGGTAATCTCCTACAATGAGCAGTTCTTC

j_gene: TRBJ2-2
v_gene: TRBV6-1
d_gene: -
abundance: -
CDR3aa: CASSDRPRGTGELFF
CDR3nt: TGTGCCAGCAGTGACCGGCCCCGCGGCACCGGGGAGCTGTTTTTT

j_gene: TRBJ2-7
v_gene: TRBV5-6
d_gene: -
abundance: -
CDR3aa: CASSLEEGSEQYF
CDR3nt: TGTGCCAGCAGCCTCGAGGAGGGGAGCGAGCAGTACTTC

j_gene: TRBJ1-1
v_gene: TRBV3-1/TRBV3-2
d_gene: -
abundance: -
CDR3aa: CASSQDLVPDRNTEAFF
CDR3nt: TGTGCCAGCAGCCAAGATCTTGTTCCGGACAGGAACACTGAAGCTTTCTTT

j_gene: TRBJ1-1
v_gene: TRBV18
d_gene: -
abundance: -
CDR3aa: CASSSNTNTEAFF
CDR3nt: TGTGCCAGCTCATCGAACACGAACACTGAAGCTTTCTTT

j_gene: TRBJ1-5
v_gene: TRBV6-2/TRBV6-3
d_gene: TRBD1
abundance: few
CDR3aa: CASSYSLDRGHQPQHF
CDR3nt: TGTGCCAGCAGTTACTCCCTCGACAGGGGGCATCAGCCCCAGCATTTT

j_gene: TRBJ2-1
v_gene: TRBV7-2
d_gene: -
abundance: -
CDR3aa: CASSLVLVGNEQFF
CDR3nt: TGTGCCAGCAGCTTAGTCCTAGTAGGCAATGAGCAGTTCTTC

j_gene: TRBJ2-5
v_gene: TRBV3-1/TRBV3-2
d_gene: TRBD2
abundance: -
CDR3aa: CASSPWDTGGGYQETQYF
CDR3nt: TGTGCCAGCAGCCCTTGGGATACCGGGGGGGGATACCAAGAGACCCAGTACTTC

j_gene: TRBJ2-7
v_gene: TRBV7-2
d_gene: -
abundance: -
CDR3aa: CASSSPDRSYEQYF
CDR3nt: TGTGCCAGCAGCTCCCCGGACAGATCCTACGAGCAGTACTTC

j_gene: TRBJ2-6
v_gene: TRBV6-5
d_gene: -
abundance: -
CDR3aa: CATNLSSGANVLTF
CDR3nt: TGTGCCACCAATCTCAGCTCTGGGGCCAACGTCCTGACTTTC

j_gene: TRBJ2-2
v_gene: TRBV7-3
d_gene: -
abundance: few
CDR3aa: CASSPGTNTGELFF
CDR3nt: TGTGCCAGCAGCCCCGGGACTAACACCGGGGAGCTGTTTTTT

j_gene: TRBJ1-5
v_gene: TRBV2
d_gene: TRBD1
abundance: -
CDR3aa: CASSYAGGGNQPQHF
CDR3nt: TGTGCCAGCTCCTACGCAGGGGGCGGGAATCAGCCCCAGCATTTT

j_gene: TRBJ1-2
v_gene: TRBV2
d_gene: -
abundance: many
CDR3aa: CASKSGGSSGYTF
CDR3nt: TGTGCCAGCAAATCGGGGGGAAGTAGTGGCTACACCTTC

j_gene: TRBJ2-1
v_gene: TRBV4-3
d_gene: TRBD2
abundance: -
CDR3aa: CASSQDRASGRWNEQFF
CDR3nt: TGCGCCAGCAGCCAAGATCGGGCTAGCGGGAGGTGGAATGAGCAGTTCTTC

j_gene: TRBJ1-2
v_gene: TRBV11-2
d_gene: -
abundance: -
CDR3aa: CASSLGRGGLSGYTF
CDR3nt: TGTGCCAGCAGCTTGGGCAGGGGCGGATTGAGTGGCTACACCTTC